This passage covers 9 T cell receptor beta chains from one sample sequenced in a study of post-analysis software for immune sequencing data. Points from the study as a whole: Roughly five TRBV segments were more frequent in patients than controls; TRBV5-6, TRBV5-1 and TRBV20-1 belonged to this group.

Prepared TCR beta cDNA libraries contained unique molecular identifiers. TCRdb re-called the PCR reads with MiXCR, one entry per CDR3 protein. The sample contains under 900,000 distinct CDR3 sequences, roughly 50% of which appear only once. Their target antigens are unknown. What was sequenced was blood. Receptor source: a girl aged 5-17 years with multiple sclerosis.

The CDR3 DNA sequence: TGTGCCAGCAGCCGAGAGTCCCAGGGATCATACGAGCAGTACTTC. Its translation: CASSRESQGSYEQYF. The rearrangement links TRBV4-2 to TRBJ2-4; TRBD1 is a possible D gene (5 bases). The tail of the sequence fits TRBJ2-7 better, so the J call may be wrong. Germline V gene sequence: CDR1 LGHNA, CDR2 YNFKEQ. The CDR3 is made up of 15 amino acids.

The sample holds one count of this clonotype. V usage is TRBV5-5 and J usage is TRBJ1-5; no clear D. The ends were cut back, 4 bases at V and 3 bases at J, with 17 bases in the middle. Germline-derived CDR1 and CDR2 are SGHKS and YYEKEE (reference sequence). The CDR3 runs to 16 residues. CDR3 nucleotide sequence: TGTGCCAGCAGCCCGGGGTGGGATATGGACAATCAGCCCCAGCATTTT. This gives the protein CASSPGWDMDNQPQHF.

This rearrangement joins TRBV20-1 to TRBJ2-7, with D hard to call. The CDR3 contains 11 residues. V lost 4 bases to trimming and J lost 0 bases, with 4 bases between them. Germline CDR1 is DFQATT and CDR2 is SNEGSKA (reference sequence). In DNA form, the CDR3 reads TGCAGTGCTATTCGCTCCTACGAGCAGTACTTC. This translates into CSAIRSYEQYF.

This chain uses TRBV5-1 with TRBJ2-3; D is perhaps TRBD2 (5 bases). Looked up from germline, CDR1 is SGHRS and CDR2 is YFSETQ. The V and J ends lost 5 bases and 8 bases respectively, with 12 bases between them. The CDR3 runs 12 residues. CDR3: CASSDGGTTQYF. Written as DNA, the CDR3 is TGCGCCAGCAGTGACGGAGGAACTACGCAGTATTTT. The full variable domain, in which reference TRBV5-1 and TRBJ2-3 provide the parts outside the CDR3, is KAGVTQTPRYLIKTRGQQVTLSCSPISGHRSVSWYQQTPGQGLQFLFEYFSETQRNKGNFPGRFSGRQFSNSRSEMNVSTLELGDSALYLCASSDGGTTQYFGPGTRLTVL.

This clonotype was seen many times. V is TRBV20-1 and J is TRBJ2-5; 14 nucleotides line up with TRBD2. Trimming took 3 bases from V and 11 from J; bases not matched to a gene: 14. Germline V lookup: CDR1 DFQATT, CDR2 SNEGSKA (reference sequence). CDR3 size: 16 residues. CDR3 protein: CSARVDSGTSGREQYF. DNA for the CDR3: TGCAGTGCTAGGGTGGACAGCGGGACTAGCGGGAGAGAGCAGTACTTC.

The rearrangement links TRBV4-1 to TRBJ2-1, with D unclear. Trimming took 0 bases from V and 0 from J, leaving 6 bases between them. The germline V gene has CDR1 MGHRA and CDR2 YSYEKL. The CDR3 is 15 amino acids. The CDR3 DNA follows: TGCGCCAGCAGCCAAGAGACTTTCTCCTACAATGAGCAGTTCTTC. It specifies CASSQETFSYNEQFF.

The chain joins TRBV29-1 to TRBJ2-7; 9 bases match TRBD1. The CDR3 is made up of 12 amino acids. V trimming: 3 bases; J trimming: 5 bases; junction bases outside the gene matches: 2. Germline V CDR1 and CDR2: SQVTM, ANQGSEA. The CDR3 loop reads CSVDTGGHEQYF. The CDR3 bases are TGCAGCGTTGATACAGGGGGCCACGAGCAGTACTTC.

V is TRBV20-1 and J is TRBJ2-1; possibly TRBD2 for D (6 bases). V gave up 1 base and J gave up 2 bases, with 9 bases separating them. Germline lookup yields CDR1 DFQATT and CDR2 SNEGSKA (reference sequence). The CDR3 is 14 residues long. The CDR3 loop is CSARAGTPYNEQFF. CDR3 nucleotides: TGCAGTGCTAGAGCCGGGACTCCCTACAATGAGCAGTTCTTC.

This chain uses TRBV18 with TRBJ2-1, with 9 bases matching TRBD1. This CDR3 has 13 residues. V gave up 5 bases and J gave up 9 bases; unmatched junction bases: 5. Germline assignment: CDR1 KGHSH and CDR2 LQKENI. The CDR3 loop reads CASSTGTGTEQFF. CDR3 coding DNA: TGTGCCAGCTCAACCGGGACAGGGACTGAGCAGTTCTTC.